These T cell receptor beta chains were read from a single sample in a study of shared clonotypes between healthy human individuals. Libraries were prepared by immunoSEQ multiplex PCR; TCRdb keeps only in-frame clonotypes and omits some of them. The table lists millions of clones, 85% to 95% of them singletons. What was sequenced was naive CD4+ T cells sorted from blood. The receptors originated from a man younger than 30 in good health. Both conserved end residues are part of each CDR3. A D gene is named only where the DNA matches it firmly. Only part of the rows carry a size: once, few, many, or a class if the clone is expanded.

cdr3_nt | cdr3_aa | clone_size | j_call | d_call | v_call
TGTGCCAGCAATGAGGCCTTTAATGAAAAACTGTTTTTT | CASNEAFNEKLFF | . | TRBJ1-4 | . | TRBV6-6
TGCGCCAGCAGCGTAGCGGGGGACGCAGATACGCAGTATTTT | CASSVAGDADTQYF | . | TRBJ2-3 | TRBD2 | TRBV5-1
TGTGCCAGCAGTTACGGCGCTAGCTCCTACAATGAGCAGTTCTTC | CASSYGASSYNEQFF | once | TRBJ2-1 | . | TRBV6-6
TGTGCCAGCAGGAACGGACAGGGGTGGACAGATACGCAGTATTTT | CASRNGQGWTDTQYF | . | TRBJ2-3 | TRBD1 | TRBV6-5
TGTGCCAGCAGGGGACAGGCCTACGAGCAGTACTTC | CASRGQAYEQYF | . | TRBJ2-7 | TRBD1 | TRBV6-5
TGTGCCAGCATCTCTATAGGGACGGGTCAGCCCCAGCATTTT | CASISIGTGQPQHF | . | TRBJ1-5 | . | TRBV5-8
TGTGCCAGCAGCCTAACCCCCGGACAGGGAGTACCCTCCTATAATTCACCCCTCCACTTT | CASSLTPGQGVPSYNSPLHF | . | TRBJ1-6 | TRBD1 | TRBV7-6
TGTGCCAGCAGCTTGGTTCGGGGGGCGAACACCGGGGAGCTGTTTTTT | CASSLVRGANTGELFF | . | TRBJ2-2 | TRBD2 | TRBV5-4
TGTGCCAGCTCACTAACCAGGCGGCGGGGGAGTCAAGAGACCCAGTACTTC | CASSLTRRRGSQETQYF | . | TRBJ2-5 | TRBD2 | TRBV18
TGCGCCAGCAGCTTGGATACTAGCCCCGCCAATACTGAGCAGTTCTTC | CASSLDTSPANTEQFF | . | TRBJ2-1 | . | TRBV5-1
TGTGCCAGCAGCTCCTGGACAGGGGGCGTGAGCACTGAAGCTTTCTTT | CASSSWTGGVSTEAFF | . | TRBJ1-1 | TRBD1 | TRBV5-6
TGTGCCAGTAGTACGACGGGACTCCCATATAGCAATCAGCCCCAGCATTTT | CASSTTGLPYSNQPQHF | . | TRBJ1-5 | . | TRBV19
TGTGCCAGCAGGGCATCGACAAAGACAAAAAACATTCAGTACTTC | CASRASTKTKNIQYF | . | TRBJ2-4 | . | TRBV2
TGTGCCAGCTCACCAAGCGCACTCACTAATGAAAAACTGTTTTTT | CASSPSALTNEKLFF | once | TRBJ1-4 | . | TRBV18
TGTGCCAGCAGTTTATTCCCTCCGACAGGGGGCTCTGGAAACACCATATATTTT | CASSLFPPTGGSGNTIYF | . | TRBJ1-3 | TRBD1 | TRBV27
TGTGCCAGCAGAGGGACCGGGGGTGAAAAACTGTTTTTT | CASRGTGGEKLFF | . | TRBJ1-4 | . | TRBV6-5
TGTGCCTGTAAACAGGGAGACCTAATTGGGTCACCCCTCCACTTT | CACKQGDLIGSPLHF | few | TRBJ1-6 | . | TRBV30
TGTGCCAGCTCACTCCCTCGGGGCGATGGCTACACCTTC | CASSLPRGDGYTF | . | TRBJ1-2 | . | TRBV18
TGTGCCAGCAACTTCGGGGACCAGGGGAATCAGCCCCAGCATTTT | CASNFGDQGNQPQHF | . | TRBJ1-5 | . | TRBV6-1
TGTGCCAGCAGCCGAGGGGGGACAGGGGTCTCCTACGAGCAGTACTTC | CASSRGGTGVSYEQYF | . | TRBJ2-7 | TRBD1 | TRBV7-9
TGTGCCAGCAGCTTAGGCAGGGTTGAGACCCAGTACTTC | CASSLGRVETQYF | once | TRBJ2-5 | . | TRBV7-2
TGTGCCAGCTCACCGGGTTCCCAGGAAGCCTACGAGCAGTACTTC | CASSPGSQEAYEQYF | . | TRBJ2-7 | . | TRBV18
TGTGCCAGCAGCGTAGCTACTGATGGGGCCGCTTACAATGAGCAGTTCTTC | CASSVATDGAAYNEQFF | . | TRBJ2-1 | . | TRBV9